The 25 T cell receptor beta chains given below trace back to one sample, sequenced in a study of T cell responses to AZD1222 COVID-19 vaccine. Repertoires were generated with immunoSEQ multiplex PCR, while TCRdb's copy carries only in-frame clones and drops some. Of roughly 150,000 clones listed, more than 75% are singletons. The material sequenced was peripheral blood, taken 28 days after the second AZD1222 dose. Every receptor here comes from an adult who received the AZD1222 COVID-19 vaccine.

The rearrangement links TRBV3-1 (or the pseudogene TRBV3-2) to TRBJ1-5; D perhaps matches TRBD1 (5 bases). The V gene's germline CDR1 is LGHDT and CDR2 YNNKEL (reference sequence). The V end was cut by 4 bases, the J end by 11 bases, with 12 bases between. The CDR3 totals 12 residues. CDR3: CASSRQGEAQHF. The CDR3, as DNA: TGTGCCAGCAGCCGTCAGGGAGAGGCCCAGCATTTT.

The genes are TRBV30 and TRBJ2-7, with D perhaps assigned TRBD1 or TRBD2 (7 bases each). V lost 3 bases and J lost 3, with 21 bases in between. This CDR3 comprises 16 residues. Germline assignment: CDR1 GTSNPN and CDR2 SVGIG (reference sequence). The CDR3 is CAWRGRAGTEYYEQYF. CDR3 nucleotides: TGTGCCTGGAGGGGGAGGGCCGGGACAGAATACTACGAGCAGTACTTC.

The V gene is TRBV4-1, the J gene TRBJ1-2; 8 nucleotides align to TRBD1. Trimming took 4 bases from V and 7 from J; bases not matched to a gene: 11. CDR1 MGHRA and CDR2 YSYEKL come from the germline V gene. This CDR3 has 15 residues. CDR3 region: CASSPGQGGLIGYTF. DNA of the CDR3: TGCGCCAGCAGCCCCGGACAGGGCGGGTTAATTGGCTACACCTTC.

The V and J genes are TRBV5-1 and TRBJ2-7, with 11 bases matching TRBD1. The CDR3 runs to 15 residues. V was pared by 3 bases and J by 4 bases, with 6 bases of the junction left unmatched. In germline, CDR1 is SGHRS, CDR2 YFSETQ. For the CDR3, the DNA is TGCGCCAGCAGCTCGACCGGACAGGGGGCGTACGAGCAGTACTTC. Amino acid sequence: CASSSTGQGAYEQYF.

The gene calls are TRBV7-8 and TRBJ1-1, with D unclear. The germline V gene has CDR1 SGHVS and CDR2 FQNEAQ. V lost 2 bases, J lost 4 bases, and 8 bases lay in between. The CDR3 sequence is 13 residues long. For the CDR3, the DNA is TGTGCCAGCAGCTTAATGGAGGCCACTGAAGCTTTCTTT. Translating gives CASSLMEATEAFF.

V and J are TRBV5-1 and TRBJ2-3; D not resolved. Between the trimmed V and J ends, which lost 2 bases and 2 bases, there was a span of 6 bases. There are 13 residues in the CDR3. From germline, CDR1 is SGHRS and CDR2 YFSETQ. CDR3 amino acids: CASSFLSTDTQYF. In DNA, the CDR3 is TGCGCCAGCAGCTTCCTGTCCACAGATACGCAGTATTTT.

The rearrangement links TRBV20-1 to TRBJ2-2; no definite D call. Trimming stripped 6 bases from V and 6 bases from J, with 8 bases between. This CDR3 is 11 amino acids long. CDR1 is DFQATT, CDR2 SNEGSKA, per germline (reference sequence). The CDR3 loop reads CSALRSGELFF. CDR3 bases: TGCAGTGCGCTTAGGTCCGGGGAGCTGTTTTTT.

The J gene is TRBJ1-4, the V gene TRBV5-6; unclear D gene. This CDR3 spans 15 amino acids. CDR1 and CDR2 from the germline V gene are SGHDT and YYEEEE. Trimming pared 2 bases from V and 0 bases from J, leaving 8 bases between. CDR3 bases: TGTGCCAGCAGCTTTGGCGGGGCAACTAATGAAAAACTGTTTTTT. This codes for CASSFGGATNEKLFF.

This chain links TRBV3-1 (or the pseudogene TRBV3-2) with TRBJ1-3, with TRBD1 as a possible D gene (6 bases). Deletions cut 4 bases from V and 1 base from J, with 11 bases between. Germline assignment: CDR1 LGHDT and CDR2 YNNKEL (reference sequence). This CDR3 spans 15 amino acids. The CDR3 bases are TGTGCCAGCAGCCGCAGGGGTTTATCTGGAAACACCATATATTTT. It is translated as CASSRRGLSGNTIYF.

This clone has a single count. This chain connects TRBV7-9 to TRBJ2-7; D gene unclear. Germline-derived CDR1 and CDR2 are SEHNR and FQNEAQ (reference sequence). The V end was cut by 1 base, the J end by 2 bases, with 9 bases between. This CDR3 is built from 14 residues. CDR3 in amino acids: CASSLEARTYEQYF. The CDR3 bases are TGTGCCAGCAGCTTAGAGGCGCGAACCTACGAGCAGTACTTC.

CDR3 protein: CASSLGLTGTSEKLFF. CDR3 DNA sequence: TGCGCCAGCAGCTTGGGGTTAACAGGGACAAGCGAAAAACTGTTTTTT. The V gene is TRBV5-1, the J gene TRBJ1-4, with a possible D match to TRBD1 (6 bases). Germline CDR1 and CDR2: SGHRS and YFSETQ. This CDR3 region has 16 residues. V lost 0 bases to trimming and J lost 8 bases, with 17 bases between them.

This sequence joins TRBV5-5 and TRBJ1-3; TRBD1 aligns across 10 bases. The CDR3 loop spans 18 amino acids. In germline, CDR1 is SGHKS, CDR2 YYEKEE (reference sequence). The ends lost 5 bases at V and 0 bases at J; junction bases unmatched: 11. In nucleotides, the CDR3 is TGTGCCAGCAGTGGGACAGGGGCCCCCCGAGGCTCTGGAAACACCATATATTTT. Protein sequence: CASSGTGAPRGSGNTIYF.

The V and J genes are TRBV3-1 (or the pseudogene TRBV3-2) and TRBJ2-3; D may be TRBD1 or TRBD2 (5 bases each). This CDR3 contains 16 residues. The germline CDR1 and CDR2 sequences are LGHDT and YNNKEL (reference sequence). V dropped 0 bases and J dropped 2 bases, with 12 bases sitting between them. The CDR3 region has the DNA TGTGCCAGCAGCCAAGATCTGGGGGAAAACACAGATACGCAGTATTTT. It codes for CASSQDLGENTDTQYF.

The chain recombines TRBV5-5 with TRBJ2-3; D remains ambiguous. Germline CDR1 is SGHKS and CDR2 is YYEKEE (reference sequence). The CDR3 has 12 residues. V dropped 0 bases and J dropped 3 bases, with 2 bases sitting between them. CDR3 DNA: TGTGCCAGCAGCTTGGAGACAGATACGCAGTATTTT. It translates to CASSLETDTQYF.

CDR3 coding DNA: TGTGCCAGCAGCGTAGGACCTTCGGCAGGGGGAGGGTACGAGCAGTACTTC. Its protein product is CASSVGPSAGGGYEQYF. The chain combines TRBV9 with TRBJ2-7; the D gene could be TRBD1 or TRBD2 (7 bases each). Trimming pared 0 bases from V and 4 bases from J, leaving 20 bases between. From germline, CDR1 is SGDLS and CDR2 YYNGEE. The CDR3 contains 17 residues.

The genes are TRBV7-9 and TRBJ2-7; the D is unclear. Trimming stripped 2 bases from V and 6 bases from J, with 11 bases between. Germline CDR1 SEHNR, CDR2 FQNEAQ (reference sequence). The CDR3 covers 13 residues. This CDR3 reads CASSLKGGSEQYF. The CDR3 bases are TGTGCCAGCAGCTTAAAGGGCGGCAGCGAGCAGTACTTC.

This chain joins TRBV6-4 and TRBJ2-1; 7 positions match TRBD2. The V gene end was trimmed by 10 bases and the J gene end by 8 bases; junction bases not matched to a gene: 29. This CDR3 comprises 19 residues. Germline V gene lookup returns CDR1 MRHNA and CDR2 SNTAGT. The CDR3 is CATPPHQAWRETPDDEQFF. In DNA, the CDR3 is TGTGCCACCCCACCTCATCAGGCCTGGCGGGAGACACCGGACGATGAGCAGTTCTTC.

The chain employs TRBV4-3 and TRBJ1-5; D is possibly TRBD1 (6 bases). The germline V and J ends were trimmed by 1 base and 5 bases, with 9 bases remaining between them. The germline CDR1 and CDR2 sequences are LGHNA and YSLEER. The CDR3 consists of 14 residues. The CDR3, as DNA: TGCGCCAGCAGCCAAGTTAGGGGGGATCAGCCCCAGCATTTT. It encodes CASSQVRGDQPQHF.

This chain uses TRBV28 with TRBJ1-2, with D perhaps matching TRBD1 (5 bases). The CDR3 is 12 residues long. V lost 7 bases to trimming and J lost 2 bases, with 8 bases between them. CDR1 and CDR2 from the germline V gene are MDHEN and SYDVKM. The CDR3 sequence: CASNDRNYGYTF. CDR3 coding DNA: TGTGCCAGCAACGACAGAAACTATGGCTACACCTTC.

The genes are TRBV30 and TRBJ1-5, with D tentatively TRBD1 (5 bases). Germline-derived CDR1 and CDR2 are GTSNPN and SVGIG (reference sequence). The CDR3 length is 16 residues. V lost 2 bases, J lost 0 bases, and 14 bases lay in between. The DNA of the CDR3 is TGTGCCTGGAGTCAAGGCAGGGACTATAGCAATCAGCCCCAGCATTTT. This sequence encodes CAWSQGRDYSNQPQHF.

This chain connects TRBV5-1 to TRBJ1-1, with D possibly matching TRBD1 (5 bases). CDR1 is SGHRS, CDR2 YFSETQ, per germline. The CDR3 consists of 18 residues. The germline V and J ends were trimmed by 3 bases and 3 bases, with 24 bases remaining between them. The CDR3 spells CASSSLTGGGSKDTEAFF. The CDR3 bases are TGCGCCAGCAGCTCCCTTACAGGAGGCGGTAGTAAGGACACTGAAGCTTTCTTT.

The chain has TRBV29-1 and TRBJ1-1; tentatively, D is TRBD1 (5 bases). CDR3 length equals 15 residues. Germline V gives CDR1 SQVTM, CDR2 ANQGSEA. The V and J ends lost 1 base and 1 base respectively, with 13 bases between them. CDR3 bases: TGCAGCGTTGAAGGGGAGGGCAGGGCGAACACTGAAGCTTTCTTT. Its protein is CSVEGEGRANTEAFF.

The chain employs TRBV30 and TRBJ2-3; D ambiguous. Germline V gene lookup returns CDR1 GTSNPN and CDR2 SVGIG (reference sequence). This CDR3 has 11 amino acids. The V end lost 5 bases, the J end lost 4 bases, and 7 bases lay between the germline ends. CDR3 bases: TGTGCCTGGTCCATCCCAGATACGCAGTATTTT. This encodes CAWSIPDTQYF.

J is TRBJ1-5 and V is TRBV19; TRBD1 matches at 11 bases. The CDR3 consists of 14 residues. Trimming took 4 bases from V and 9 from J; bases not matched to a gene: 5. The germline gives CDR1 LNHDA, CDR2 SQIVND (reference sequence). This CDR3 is CASSTGQGARPQHF. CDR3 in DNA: TGTGCCAGTAGTACAGGACAGGGGGCAAGGCCCCAGCATTTT.

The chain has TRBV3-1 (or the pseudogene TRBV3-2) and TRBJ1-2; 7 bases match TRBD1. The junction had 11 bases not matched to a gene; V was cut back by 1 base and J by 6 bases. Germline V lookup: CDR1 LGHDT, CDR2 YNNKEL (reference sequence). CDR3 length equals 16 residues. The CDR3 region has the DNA TGTGCCAGCAGCCAAGCCAAGAACAGGGGCTTAAATGGCTACACCTTC. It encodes CASSQAKNRGLNGYTF.